Sequencing of this TCR beta chain was carried out in a study of cytomegalovirus exposure and HLA in healthy donors (dated by TCRdb to the late 2010s). Study-level background: An earlier analysis of approximately 640 of the donors reported 250 to 300 Gb of sequence data and 117 million unique TCR beta sequences from 190 million or so T cells. An early release covering approximately 600 HLA-typed donors comprised about 300 gigabases of sequencing data and around 86 million unique TCR sequences. Of the 300 to 400 genotyped donors, roughly 80% fell in the genetic ancestry cluster associated with self-reported Caucasian donors. The study aimed to test whether cataloging public T cell receptors could reveal signatures of past pathogen exposure. The study used immunosequencing to profile the T cell repertoires of 670 or so subjects and linked those repertoires to cytomegalovirus serostatus. In addition to the first cohort of 666 subjects, a separate validation cohort of about 120 different subjects was used. High-throughput TCR immunosequencing, statistical association of individual TCRs with disease status, and machine learning were combined to predict cytomegalovirus infection status. A later analysis re-analyzed previously published TCR beta repertoires from 660 or so donors and added high-resolution HLA genotyping to study TCR occurrence patterns. The later analysis used no new phenotypic data to find candidate immune exposures, relying instead on TCR beta sequences and their occurrence across donors. An earlier analysis of several hundred of the donors applied high-throughput TCR beta sequencing to assess whether each TCR beta V gene segment acted as functional or pseudogenic. Donor age, sex, ethnicity and CMV serostatus were collected together with the repertoire data. A later genetic analysis used genome-wide SNP genotypes for about 65% of the roughly 670 donors, treating that subset as a discovery cohort. All discovery cohort repertoires had been generated using a single sequencing platform. Class I and class II HLA loci were covered by the typing at four-digit resolution. Typing coverage differed by locus: A, B, C, DRB1 and DQB1 were typed in roughly 629-640 donors, DQA1 in roughly 500, DPA1 in 600 to 610, and DPB1 in roughly 470. Because of strong linkage in the cohort, roughly five DR-DQ haplotypes were treated as single units for association and clustering. Among approximately 370 genotyped donors of the cohort, an average of around 240,000 unique TCR beta nucleotide sequences was sequenced per donor, of which about 18% were non-productive. Points the paper makes about the study in general: Most CMV-associated TCR beta chains appeared to be HLA-restricted in a later analysis, and the HLA associations seemed to be driven largely by CMV exposure. In the study, 150 to 200 TCR beta chains were listed as associated with cytomegalovirus. Three of the identified cytomegalovirus-associated TCR beta chains were confirmed in vitro to be specific for cytomegalovirus antigens. In this cohort, only TCR beta chains were sequenced, and detectable features were limited by the absence of alpha or paired-chain data. Because HLA typing was unavailable for some donors at each locus, only the typed subset was used in association tests. A later genetic analysis associated a missense DCLRE1C variant with V-gene and J-gene trimming of TCR beta chains, and an independent cohort replicated the association. While some public TCRs were present in many individuals, most TCR sequences turned up only very rarely across donors. According to the authors, the approach could potentially be generalized to other disease states and immunological phenotypes. According to a later analysis, parvovirus B19, influenza, CMV and Epstein-Barr virus appeared linked to several top co-occurrence clusters. Strong co-occurrence of HLA alleles, especially DR and DQ, made assigning TCR associations to individual alleles difficult. A further reported finding was that TCR beta sequences accurately predicted the HLA-A and HLA-B alleles for most subjects in the first cohort. In a later analysis, HLA-associated TCR beta chains were found to be more clonally expanded and to have lower generation probabilities than equally common non-associated chains. Immune exposure information for the cohort was limited to CMV serostatus. In a later analysis, TCR association rates were found to vary across HLA loci, with the most associated TCRs seen for DRB1 alleles and the fewest for HLA-C alleles. Cytomegalovirus status was reported to be diagnosed by the classifier with high specificity and sensitivity in both the original and validation cohorts. The 87-base-pair reads could not distinguish some IMGT-functional V segments, including TRBV6-2 and TRBV6-3, so those segments were excluded. An earlier analysis of some 590 of the donors showed that most TCR beta V segments appeared in productive rearrangements either about 87% or about 30% of the time, which broadly matched IMGT annotations. A later genetic analysis reported fewer N-insertions in productive TCRs among donors in an Asian-associated ancestry cluster than the roughly 640-donor mean. A cluster of highly shared sequence variants was judged likely to represent a technical artifact of the sequencing pipeline. Linkage disequilibrium might explain the correlated functional status among segregating V segments, but an unknown experimental factor could not be ruled out. Roughly 17 rarely observed V segments, including chromosome 9 orphons, were excluded from the earlier analysis of approximately 500 of the donors because counts were too low. The presence/absence analyses assumed that sequencing depth was roughly uniform across donors, and that assumption may not be true. A later analysis associated 15,000 to 20,000 TCR beta sequences with specific HLA alleles at a false discovery rate of 0.05.

The library was produced with the immunoSEQ multiplex PCR assay. For the multiplex PCR, a mixture combining 60 forward primers for TCR Vbeta segments and 13 reverse primers for TCR Jbeta segments was used. Amplification of the CDR3 region of rearranged TCR beta genes was performed with a multiplex PCR assay on genomic DNA. On the Illumina HiSeq System, the amplified TCR beta libraries were sequenced as 87-base-pair reads. The original pipeline was this. In a later analysis, tens of millions of unique TCR beta chains were counted across the 666 repertoires, and roughly 10 million of these chains were shared by at least two donors. To remove PCR and sequencing errors, raw reads were error-corrected and collapsed into unique sequences using a nearest-neighbor algorithm that merged closely related sequences. Alignment of CDR3 sequences to IMGT reference sequences was used to assign V, D and J gene segments. For a sequence to be retained, a match of at least six nucleotides was required to both a V gene segment and a J gene segment. A rearrangement was called productive if the CDR3 had no stop codons and remained in frame with V and J, and every other rearrangement was called non-productive. Following IMGT convention, CDR3 was defined as the stretch from the second conserved V-encoded cysteine to the conserved J-encoded phenylalanine. Sequences without an unambiguous match to a single V gene segment were excluded from the earlier analysis of about 600 of the donors. In an earlier analysis of 587 of the donors, a V segment was called functional when productive rearrangements were above 56.7%, and segregating when the standard deviation between donors exceeded 5%. To diagnose cytomegalovirus status from the catalog of TCR beta chain sequences, a statistical classification framework was built. V and J gene assignment, in a later analysis, came from comparing TCR nucleotide sequences with IMGT/GENE-DB human TR gene sequences. A later analysis assigned CDR3 sequences and most-parsimonious VDJ recombination scenarios with the TCRdist pipeline. In a later analysis, each TCR beta chain was defined by its CDR3 amino acid sequence together with its V-gene family, and reads without a unique V-gene family were excluded. In a later analysis, approximately 640 highly shared, low-generation-probability nucleotide sequences were removed to address suspected cross-contamination and a sequencing artifact. In a later analysis, a clonal expansion index for each public chain was calculated from normalized within-repertoire ranks of inferred template counts. Generation probabilities in a later analysis came from a VDJ recombination model fitted to out-of-frame rearrangements, and those results were checked against IGoR. In a later analysis, TCR-TCR, TCR-HLA and TCR-CMV co-occurrence was scored with hypergeometric tests, and a repertoire-size bias correction was applied to TCR pairs. In a later analysis, false discovery rates were estimated by permuting HLA or CMV assignments 20 times. A later analysis grouped co-occurring TCRs with DBSCAN, adding TCRdist sequence similarity when clustering within HLA-allele-positive subsets. For co-occurrence clustering, repertoires with fewer than 30,000 or more than 120,000 public chains were excluded, along with five or six repertoires with anomalous nucleotide sharing. The source is immuneACCESS, and TCRdb retained only in-frame sequences with V and J called. Part of the clones is not carried over; for the studies checked, unresolved V genes explain less than half of this, and the remainder is unexplained. D and trimming were read from the DNA, whereas the V and J calls and clone size are those reported in that table. This sample holds under 250,000 clones; 85% were observed only once. The top ten hold 0.2% to 0.3% of the sample.

The cohort was made up of about 670 healthy bone marrow donors. At the time of sampling, all cohort members were nominally healthy, though unrecorded immune exposures were likely present. The donor tested CMV seronegative and was one of the 352 seronegative cohort members. Every donor gave a peripheral blood sample, and the peripheral blood mononuclear cells from that sample were used for TCR beta sequencing. The Qiagen DNeasy Blood Extraction Kit was used to extract genomic DNA from the blood cell samples. From the cysteine up to the phenylalanine, the CDR3 has a length of 16 residues. Kept here is only the CDR3 DNA, which spans 48 bases and is read in frame from base 1. The germline V gene encodes CDR1 SGHRS and CDR2 YFSETQ. V and J are truncated by 4 bases and 0 bases respectively, leaving an intervening sequence of 14 bases. A word on this clone: No cognate antigen has been identified for it. No base qualities exist here, and no much larger clone lies one base off it.

Sequenced material: PBMCs. This receptor was obtained from a girl aged 2 to 10 in good health and CMV-seronegative. The rearrangement joined TRBV5-1 to TRBJ2-1; TRBD2 might be the D gene, on 5 matching bases. The CDR3 protein sequence reads: CASSPADSSSYNEQFF. The sequenced DNA: TGCGCCAGCAGCCCGGCGGACTCCAGCTCCTACAATGAGCAGTTCTTC.